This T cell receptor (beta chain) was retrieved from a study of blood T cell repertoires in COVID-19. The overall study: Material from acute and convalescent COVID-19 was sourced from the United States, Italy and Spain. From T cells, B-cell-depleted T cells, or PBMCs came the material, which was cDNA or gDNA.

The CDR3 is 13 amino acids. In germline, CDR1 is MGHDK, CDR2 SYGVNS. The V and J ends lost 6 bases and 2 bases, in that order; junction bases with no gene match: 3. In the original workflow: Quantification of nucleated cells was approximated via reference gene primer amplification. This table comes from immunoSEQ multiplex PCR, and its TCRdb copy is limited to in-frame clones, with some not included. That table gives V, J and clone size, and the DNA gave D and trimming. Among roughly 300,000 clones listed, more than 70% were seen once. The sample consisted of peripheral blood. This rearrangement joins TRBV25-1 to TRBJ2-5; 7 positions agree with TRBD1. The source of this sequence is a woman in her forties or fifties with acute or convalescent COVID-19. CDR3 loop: CASRSGQQETQYF. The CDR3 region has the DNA TGTGCCAGCAGGTCGGGACAGCAAGAGACCCAGTACTTC.